The present entry profiles one TCR beta chain with its context. This clone has just one count. The antigen it binds to is not known. Per-base qualities were not stored, and no clone one base away is much larger. Patients with a history of autoimmune disease or receiving systemic immunosuppression were excluded from the trial. Peripheral blood for TCR sequencing was collected from all dose cohorts at baseline, on cycle 4 day 1, and on cycle 7 day 1. The samples were taken from a phase I, first-in-human, multicenter, open-label dose-escalation trial of ivuxolimab. The trial enrolled adults with locally advanced or metastatic head and neck squamous cell, hepatocellular, melanoma or renal cell carcinoma. CD4+ and CD8+ T cells were sorted separately from peripheral blood before TCR sequencing. To sequence the TCRbeta CDR3 region, genomic DNA was isolated from the sorted cells. The immunoSEQ Assay was used for sequencing of TCRbeta CDR3 regions. TCRdb took this table from immuneACCESS and kept in-frame rearrangements with V and J called. Such tables lack part of the clones; where checked against another copy, unresolved V genes explain under half of the gap, and the rest is unexplained. For this sample the table gives about 63,000 clones, of which nearly 90% were detected only once. The ten top clones hold more than 10% of the sample.

These data are taken from a study of OX40 agonist ivuxolimab in advanced cancers. Notes on the research overall: Ivuxolimab, which targeted the costimulatory receptor OX40 (CD134), was an agonistic, fully human IgG2 monoclonal antibody. Intravenous ivuxolimab was administered to patients every 2 weeks at six dose levels: 0.01, 0.1, 0.3, 1.5, 3 and 10 mg/kg. Of the 52 patients in dose escalation, 19 had hepatocellular carcinoma, about 15 had melanoma, 9 had renal cell carcinoma and 9 had head and neck cancer. The dose-escalation cohort was 82.7% male with a mean age of roughly 62 years, ranging from roughly 20 to 80. Prior anti-PD-1, anti-PD-L1 or anti-CTLA-4 therapy was permitted, and checkpoint inhibitors had been received by 30% to 40% of dose-escalation patients. Three dose-escalation patients achieved partial responses, one with hepatocellular carcinoma and two with cutaneous melanoma. The purpose of peripheral TCRbeta sequencing was to test whether ivuxolimab changed TCR sequence diversity and led to clonal T-cell expansion. The monotherapy dose-escalation portion (N ≈ 50 patients) of the phase I ivuxolimab trial is reported in the paper.

What the research found in general, with its limitations: Low levels of normalized T-cell clonal expansion were also seen in some nonresponding patients. Antigen specificity was not determined for the clonally expanded peripheral T cells. Partial responders in the 0.1-3.0 mg/kg groups had among the lowest normalized peripheral clonal expansion, especially among CD8+ T cells. On average, CD8+ T cells showed more expanded clones than CD4+ T cells after ivuxolimab. At doses of 0.1 to 3.0 mg/kg, clonal expansion of both CD4+ and CD8+ T cells in blood was seen between baseline and week 6.

CDR1 is given as SGDLS and CDR2 as YYNGEE, both from the germline V gene. The CDR3 runs 13 residues from the cysteine to the phenylalanine. This entry keeps only the CDR3 DNA: 39 bases, framed from base 1. The V end gives up 3 bases and the J end 4 bases, leaving 2 bases in the junction not matched to a gene. The starting material was CD4+ or CD8+ T cells sorted from blood, obtained in a trial of the OX40 agonist ivuxolimab. The sequence is built from TRBV9 and TRBJ1-1, and 8 junctional nucleotides match TRBD1. The sequence was collected from an adult with an advanced solid tumor such as melanoma, head and neck, liver or kidney cancer. The CDR3 protein sequence reads: CASSATGATEAFF. The DNA sequence is as follows: TGTGCCAGCAGCGCGACAGGGGCCACTGAAGCTTTCTTT.